This T cell receptor (beta chain) appears in the sequencing data of a study of blood T cells in healthy people across ages. Germline CDR1 reads LGHDT; CDR2 reads YNNKEL (reference sequence). V lost 2 bases and J lost 8; bases outside the gene matches: 5. The CDR3 extends over 15 amino acids. A second PCR of 7 to 11 cycles used a sample-barcoded 5' primer and a J-beta primer mix. TCRdb reprocessed the 5' RACE reads with MiXCR, giving one entry per CDR3 protein. The sample lists roughly 790,000 distinct CDR3 sequences, about 42% occurring once. The sample providers were healthy Caucasian people from Russia, aged roughly 6 to 95.

This receptor was identified in a woman aged 55 to 70 in good health. Specimen: blood. The chain links TRBV3-1 to TRBJ2-1; 11 bases align to TRBD2. CDR3 sequence reads: CASSQTSGSRYEQFF. Here the CDR3 DNA reads TGTGCCAGCAGCCAAACTAGCGGGAGTAGGTATGAGCAGTTCTTC.